Listed below are T cell receptor beta chains from one sample, sequenced in a study of regulatory T cells in long-lasting Graves disease. In TCRdb, the multiplex PCR reads were re-called with MiXCR into one record per CDR3 protein. The data hold 300,000 to 500,000 distinct CDR3 sequences, with about a fifth observed a single time. The input for sequencing was peripheral blood mononuclear cells (PBMCs), taken when the disease was refractory, from a patient treated with antithyroid drugs. Source of these receptors: a female donor with Graves disease. CDR3s include the opening cysteine and the closing phenylalanine or tryptophan. The size field is filled for only some rows; it gives once, few, many or a size class.

size: .; V: TRBV6-2/TRBV6-3; CDR3: CASSSAFNEKLFF
size: .; V: TRBV30; CDR3: CAWSVKVRTLEAFF
size: many; V: TRBV15; CDR3: CATSRKTDPSQPQHF
size: .; V: TRBV20-1; CDR3: CSARSFASSYNEQFF
size: .; V: TRBV20-1; CDR3: CSASRLAAAYEQYF
size: few; V: TRBV7-8; CDR3: CASSPGVAGNYEQYF
size: many; V: TRBV6-2/TRBV6-3; CDR3: CASSSTGQGVYEQYF
size: many; V: TRBV6-1; CDR3: CASNGGFVQPQHF
size: many; V: TRBV12-3/TRBV12-4; CDR3: CASSSGTGHQPQHF
size: few; V: TRBV2; CDR3: CASITGRYNEQFF
size: many; V: TRBV11-2; CDR3: CASSLTPAGGNSPLHF
size: many; V: TRBV20-1; CDR3: CSARDGGRETQYF
size: .; V: TRBV12-3/TRBV12-4; CDR3: CASSLIAEAFF
size: few; V: TRBV3-1; CDR3: CASSQDQGSEAFF
size: .; V: TRBV11-2; CDR3: CASSGVGGSSYEQYF
size: many; V: TRBV12-3/TRBV12-4; CDR3: CASSPQTGGDEQYF
size: .; V: TRBV27; CDR3: CASSLWQNGGEQYF
size: many; V: TRBV7-8; CDR3: CASSSRTAPLNYGYTF
size: few; V: TRBV4-3; CDR3: CASSQDHMLLPQHF
size: many; V: TRBV20-1; CDR3: CSAMSARDYEQYF
size: many; V: TRBV2; CDR3: CASKWTGPSYEQYF
size: many; V: TRBV30; CDR3: CARGSWYEQYF
size: few; V: TRBV7-3; CDR3: CASSITGGGEQYF
size: many; V: TRBV6-1; CDR3: CASSSSGTPYEQYF
size: many; V: TRBV6-1; CDR3: CASSELDSGRSYEQYF
size: .; V: TRBV29-1; CDR3: CSVAVRGDSYNEQFF
size: .; V: TRBV27; CDR3: CASSPQPLGGELFF
size: .; V: TRBV7-2; CDR3: CASIPLSGAGELFF
size: .; V: TRBV7-9; CDR3: CASSLGVGAAGELFF
size: once; V: TRBV29-1; CDR3: CSVRGVYEQYF
size: few; V: TRBV6-5; CDR3: CASSYSGESYEQYF
size: many; V: TRBV6-1; CDR3: CASGTTGYEQYF
size: .; V: TRBV7-6; CDR3: CASSLRPEEGGELFF
size: .; V: TRBV20-1; CDR3: CSATLPRPGVGTGDIQYF
size: .; V: TRBV30; CDR3: CASGVLLEQYF
size: .; V: TRBV20-1; CDR3: CSLRGEGGYEQYF
size: few; V: TRBV28; CDR3: CASRTTGTSGRSGELFF